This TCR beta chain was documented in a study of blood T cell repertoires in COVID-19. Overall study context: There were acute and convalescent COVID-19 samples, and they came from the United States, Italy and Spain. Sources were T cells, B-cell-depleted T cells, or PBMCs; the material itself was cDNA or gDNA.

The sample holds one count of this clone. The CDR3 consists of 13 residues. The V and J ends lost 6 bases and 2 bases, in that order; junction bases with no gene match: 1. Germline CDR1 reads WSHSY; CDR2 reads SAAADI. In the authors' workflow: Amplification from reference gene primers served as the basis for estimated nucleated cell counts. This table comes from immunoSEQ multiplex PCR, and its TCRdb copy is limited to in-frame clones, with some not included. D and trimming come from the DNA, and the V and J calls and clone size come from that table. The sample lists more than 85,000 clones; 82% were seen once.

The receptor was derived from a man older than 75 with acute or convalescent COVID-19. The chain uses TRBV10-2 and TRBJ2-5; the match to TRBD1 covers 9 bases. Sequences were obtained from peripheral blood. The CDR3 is CASRGTGQETQYF. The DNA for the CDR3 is TGCGCCAGCAGGGGGACAGGGCAAGAGACCCAGTACTTC.